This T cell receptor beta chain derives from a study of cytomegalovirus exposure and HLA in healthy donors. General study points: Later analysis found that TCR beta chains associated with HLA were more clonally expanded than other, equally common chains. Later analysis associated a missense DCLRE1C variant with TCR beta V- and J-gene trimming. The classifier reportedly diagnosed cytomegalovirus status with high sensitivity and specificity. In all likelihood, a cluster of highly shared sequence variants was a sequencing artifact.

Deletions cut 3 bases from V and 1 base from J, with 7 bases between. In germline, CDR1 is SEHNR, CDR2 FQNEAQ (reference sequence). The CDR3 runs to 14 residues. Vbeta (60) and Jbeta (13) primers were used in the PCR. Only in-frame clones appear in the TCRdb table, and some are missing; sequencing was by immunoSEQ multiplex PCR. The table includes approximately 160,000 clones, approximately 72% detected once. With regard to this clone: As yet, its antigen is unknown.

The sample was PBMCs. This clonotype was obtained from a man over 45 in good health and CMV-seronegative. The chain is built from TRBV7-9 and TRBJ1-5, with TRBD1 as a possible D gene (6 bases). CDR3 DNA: TGTGCCAGCAGCTTTCAGGGGAGCAATCAGCCCCAGCATTTT. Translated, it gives CASSFQGSNQPQHF.